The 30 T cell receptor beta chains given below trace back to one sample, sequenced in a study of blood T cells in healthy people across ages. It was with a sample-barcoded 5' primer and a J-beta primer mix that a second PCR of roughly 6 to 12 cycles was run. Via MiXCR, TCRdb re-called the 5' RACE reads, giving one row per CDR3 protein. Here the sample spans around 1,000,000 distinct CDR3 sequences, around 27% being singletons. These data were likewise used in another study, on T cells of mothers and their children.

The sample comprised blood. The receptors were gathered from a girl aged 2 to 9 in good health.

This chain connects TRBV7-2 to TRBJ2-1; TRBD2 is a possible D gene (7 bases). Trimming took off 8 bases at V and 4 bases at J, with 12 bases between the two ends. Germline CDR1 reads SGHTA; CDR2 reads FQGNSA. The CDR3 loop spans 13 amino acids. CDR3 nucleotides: TGTGCCAGCGAAGGGGGGGATTACAATGAGCAGTTCTTC. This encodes CASEGGDYNEQFF.

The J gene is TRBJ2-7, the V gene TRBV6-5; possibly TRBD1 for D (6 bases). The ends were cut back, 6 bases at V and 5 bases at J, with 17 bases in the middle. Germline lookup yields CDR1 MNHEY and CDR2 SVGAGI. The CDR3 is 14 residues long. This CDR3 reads CASRTTGTINEQYF. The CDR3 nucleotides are TGTGCCAGCAGAACGACCGGGACAATCAACGAGCAGTACTTC.

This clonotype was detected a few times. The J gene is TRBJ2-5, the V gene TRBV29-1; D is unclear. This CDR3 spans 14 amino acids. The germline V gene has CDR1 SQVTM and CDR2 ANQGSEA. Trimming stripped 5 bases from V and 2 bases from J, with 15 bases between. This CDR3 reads CSVYWAGRQETQYF. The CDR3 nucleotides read TGCAGCGTTTACTGGGCAGGAAGACAAGAGACCCAGTACTTC.

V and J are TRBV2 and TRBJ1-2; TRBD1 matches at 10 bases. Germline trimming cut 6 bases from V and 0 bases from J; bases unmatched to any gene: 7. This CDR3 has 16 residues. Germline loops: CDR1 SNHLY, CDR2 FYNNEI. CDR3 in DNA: TGTGCCAGCAGGCGGGGACAGGGGTCTCCTAACTATGGCTACACCTTC. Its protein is CASRRGQGSPNYGYTF.

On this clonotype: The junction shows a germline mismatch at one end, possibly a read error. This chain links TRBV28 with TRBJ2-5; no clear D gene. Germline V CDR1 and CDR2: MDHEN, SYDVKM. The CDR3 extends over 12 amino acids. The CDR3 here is CASSVGQETRYF. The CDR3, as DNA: TGTGCCAGCAGCGTTGGGCAAGAGACCCGGTACTTC.

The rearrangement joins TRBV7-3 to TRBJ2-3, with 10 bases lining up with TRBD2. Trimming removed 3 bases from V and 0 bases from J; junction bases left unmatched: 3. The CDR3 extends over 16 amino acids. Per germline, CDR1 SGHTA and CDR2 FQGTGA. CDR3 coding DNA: TGTGCCAGCAGCTTCCTAGCGGGAGTTAGCACAGATACGCAGTATTTT. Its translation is CASSFLAGVSTDTQYF.

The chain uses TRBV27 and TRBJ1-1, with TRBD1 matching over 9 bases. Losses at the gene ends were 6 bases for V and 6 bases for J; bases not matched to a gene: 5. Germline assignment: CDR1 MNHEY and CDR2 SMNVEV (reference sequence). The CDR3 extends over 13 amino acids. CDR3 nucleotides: TGTGCCAGCAGACGGGACAGGGAATCTGAAGCTTTCTTT. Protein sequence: CASRRDRESEAFF.

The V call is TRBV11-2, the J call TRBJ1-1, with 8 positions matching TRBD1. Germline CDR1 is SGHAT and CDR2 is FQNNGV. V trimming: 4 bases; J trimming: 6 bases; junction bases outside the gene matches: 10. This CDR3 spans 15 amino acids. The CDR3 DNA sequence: TGTGCCAGCAGCTCCCGGGACAGGAGTGACGCTGAAGCTTTCTTT. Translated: CASSSRDRSDAEAFF.

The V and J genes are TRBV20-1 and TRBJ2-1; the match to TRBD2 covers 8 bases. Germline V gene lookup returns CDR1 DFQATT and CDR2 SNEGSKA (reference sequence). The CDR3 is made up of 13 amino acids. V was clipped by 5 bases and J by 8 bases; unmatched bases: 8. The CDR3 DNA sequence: TGCAGTGCTCGACGGGAGGGATTCTATGAGCAGTTCTTC. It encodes CSARREGFYEQFF.

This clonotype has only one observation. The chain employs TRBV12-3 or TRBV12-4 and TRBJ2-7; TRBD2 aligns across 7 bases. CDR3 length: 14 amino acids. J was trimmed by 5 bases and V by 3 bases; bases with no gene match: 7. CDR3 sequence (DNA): TGTGCCAGCAGTTTCGGAGTGGGGAGGGACGAGCAGTACTTC. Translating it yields CASSFGVGRDEQYF.

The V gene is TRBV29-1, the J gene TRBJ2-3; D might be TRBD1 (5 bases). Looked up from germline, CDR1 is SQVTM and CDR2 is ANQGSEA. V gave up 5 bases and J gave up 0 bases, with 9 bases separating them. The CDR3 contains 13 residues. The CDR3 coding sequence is TGCAGCGTTCTGTCAGGGAGCACAGATACGCAGTATTTT. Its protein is CSVLSGSTDTQYF.

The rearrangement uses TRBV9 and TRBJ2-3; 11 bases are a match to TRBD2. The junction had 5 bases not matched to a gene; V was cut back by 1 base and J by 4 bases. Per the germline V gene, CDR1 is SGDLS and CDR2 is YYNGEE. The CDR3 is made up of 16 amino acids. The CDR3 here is CASSVLASGGPDTQYF. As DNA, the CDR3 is TGTGCCAGCAGCGTACTAGCTAGCGGGGGGCCAGATACGCAGTATTTT.

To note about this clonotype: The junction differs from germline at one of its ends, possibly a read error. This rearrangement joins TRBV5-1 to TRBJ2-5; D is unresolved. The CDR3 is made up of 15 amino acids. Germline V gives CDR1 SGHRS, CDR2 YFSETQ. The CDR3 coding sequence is TGCGCCAGCAGCTTGATAGCCGGAGTTGAGGAGAGCCAGTACTTC. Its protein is CASSLIAGVEESQYF.

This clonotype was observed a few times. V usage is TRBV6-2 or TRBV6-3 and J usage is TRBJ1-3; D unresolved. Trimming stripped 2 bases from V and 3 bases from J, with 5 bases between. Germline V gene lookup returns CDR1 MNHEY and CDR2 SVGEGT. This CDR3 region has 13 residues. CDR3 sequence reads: CASSYGVGNTIYF. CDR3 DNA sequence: TGTGCCAGCAGTTACGGCGTTGGAAACACCATATATTTT.

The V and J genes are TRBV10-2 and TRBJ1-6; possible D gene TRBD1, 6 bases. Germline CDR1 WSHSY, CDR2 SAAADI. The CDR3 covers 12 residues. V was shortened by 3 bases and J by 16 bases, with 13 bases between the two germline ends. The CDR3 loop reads CASSDFGGELHF. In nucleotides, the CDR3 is TGCGCCAGCAGTGATTTTGGGGGCGAGCTCCACTTT.

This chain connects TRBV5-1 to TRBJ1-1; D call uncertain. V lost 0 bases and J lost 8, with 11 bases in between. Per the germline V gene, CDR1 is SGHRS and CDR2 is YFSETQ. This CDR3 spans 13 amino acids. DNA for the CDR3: TGCGCCAGCAGCTTGGAAAGTTACGGGGAAGCTTTCTTT. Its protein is CASSLESYGEAFF.

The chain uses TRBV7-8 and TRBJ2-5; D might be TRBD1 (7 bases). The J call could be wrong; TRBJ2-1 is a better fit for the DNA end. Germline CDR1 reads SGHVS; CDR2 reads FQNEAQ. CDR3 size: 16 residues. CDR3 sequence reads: CASSPASAGGTDEQFF. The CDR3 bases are TGTGCCAGCAGCCCCGCTAGCGCAGGGGGTACGGATGAGCAGTTCTTC.

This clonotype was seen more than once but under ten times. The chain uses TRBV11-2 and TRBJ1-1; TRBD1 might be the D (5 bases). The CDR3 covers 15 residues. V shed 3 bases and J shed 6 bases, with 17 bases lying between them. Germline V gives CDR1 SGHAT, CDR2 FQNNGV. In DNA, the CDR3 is TGTGCCAGCAGCTTGTTCCTTGGGGGAGGGGCTGAAGCTTTCTTT. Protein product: CASSLFLGGGAEAFF. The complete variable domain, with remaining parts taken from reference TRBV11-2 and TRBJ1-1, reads EAGVAQSPRYKIIEKRQSVAFWCNPISGHATLYWYQQILGQGPKLLIQFQNNGVVDDSQLPKDRFSAERLKGVDSTLKIQPAKLEDSAVYLCASSLFLGGGAEAFFGQGTRLTVV.

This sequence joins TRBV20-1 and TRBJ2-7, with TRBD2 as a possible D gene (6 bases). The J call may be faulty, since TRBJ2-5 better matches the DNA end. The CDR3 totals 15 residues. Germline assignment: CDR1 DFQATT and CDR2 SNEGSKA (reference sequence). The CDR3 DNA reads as TGCAGTGCTAGAGGGATGTACGGGGGACAAGAGACCCAGTACTTC. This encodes CSARGMYGGQETQYF.

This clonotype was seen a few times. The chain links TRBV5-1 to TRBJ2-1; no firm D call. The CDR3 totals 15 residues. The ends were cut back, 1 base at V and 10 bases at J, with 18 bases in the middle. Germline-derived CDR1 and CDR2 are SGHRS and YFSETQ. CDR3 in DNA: TGCGCCAGCAGCTTGAGGACCGGGCCTCGTTTAGAGCAGTTCTTC. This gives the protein CASSLRTGPRLEQFF.

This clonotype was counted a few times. CDR3 sequence: CASSYGPLSSGNTIYF. The CDR3 DNA reads TGTGCCAGCAGTTACGGTCCCCTGTCCTCTGGAAACACCATATATTTT. The gene calls are TRBV6-6 and TRBJ1-3; D remains unclear. This CDR3 has 16 residues. Trimming pared 2 bases from V and 0 bases from J, leaving 11 bases between. The germline V gene has CDR1 MNHNY and CDR2 SVGAGI (reference sequence).

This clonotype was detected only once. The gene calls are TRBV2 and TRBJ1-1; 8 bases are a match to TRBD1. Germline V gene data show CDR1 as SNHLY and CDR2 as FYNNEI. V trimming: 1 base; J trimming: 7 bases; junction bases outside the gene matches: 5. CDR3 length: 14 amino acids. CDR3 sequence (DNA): TGTGCCAGCAGTGAAGTGGGACAGGAGTTTGAAGCTTTCTTT. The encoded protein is CASSEVGQEFEAFF.

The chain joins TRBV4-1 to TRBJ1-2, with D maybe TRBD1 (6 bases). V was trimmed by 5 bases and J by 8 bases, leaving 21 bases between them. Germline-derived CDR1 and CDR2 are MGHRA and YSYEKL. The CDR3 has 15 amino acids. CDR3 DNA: TGCGCCAGCAGCTCCCAACGGGGGGGGGCGTACGGCTACACCTTC. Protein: CASSSQRGGAYGYTF.

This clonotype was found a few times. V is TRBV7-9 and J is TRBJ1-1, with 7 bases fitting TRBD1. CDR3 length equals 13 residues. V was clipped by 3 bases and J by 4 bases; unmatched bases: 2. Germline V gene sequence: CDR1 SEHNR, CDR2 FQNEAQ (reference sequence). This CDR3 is CASSFRDSTEAFF. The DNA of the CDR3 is TGTGCCAGCAGCTTCCGGGACAGCACTGAAGCTTTCTTT.

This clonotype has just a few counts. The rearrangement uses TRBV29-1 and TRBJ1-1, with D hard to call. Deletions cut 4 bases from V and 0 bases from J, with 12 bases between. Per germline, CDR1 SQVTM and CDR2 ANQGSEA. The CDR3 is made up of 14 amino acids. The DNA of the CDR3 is TGCAGCGTTGCTGGAATTCTCATGAACACTGAAGCTTTCTTT. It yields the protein CSVAGILMNTEAFF.

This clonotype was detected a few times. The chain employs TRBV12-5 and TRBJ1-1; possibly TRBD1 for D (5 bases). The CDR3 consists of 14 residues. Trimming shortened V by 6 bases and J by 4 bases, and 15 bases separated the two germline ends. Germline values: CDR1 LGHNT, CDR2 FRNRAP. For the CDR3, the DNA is TGTGCTAGTGGAAATGACAGACAAGGCACTGAAGCTTTCTTT. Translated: CASGNDRQGTEAFF.

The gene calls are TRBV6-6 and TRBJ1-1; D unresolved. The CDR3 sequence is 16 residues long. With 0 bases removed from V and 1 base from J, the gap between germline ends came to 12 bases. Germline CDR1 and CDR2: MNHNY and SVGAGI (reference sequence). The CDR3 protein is CASSYSRLKGNTEAFF. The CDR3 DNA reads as TGTGCCAGCAGTTACTCGCGACTAAAAGGGAACACTGAAGCTTTCTTT.

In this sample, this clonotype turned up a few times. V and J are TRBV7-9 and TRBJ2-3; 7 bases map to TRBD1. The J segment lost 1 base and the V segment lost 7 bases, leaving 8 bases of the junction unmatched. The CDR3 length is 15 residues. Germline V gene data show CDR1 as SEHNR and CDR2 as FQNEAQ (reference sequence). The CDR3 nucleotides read TGTGCCAGCACCAGCCGGGACAGTGGCACAGATACGCAGTATTTT. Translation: CASTSRDSGTDTQYF.

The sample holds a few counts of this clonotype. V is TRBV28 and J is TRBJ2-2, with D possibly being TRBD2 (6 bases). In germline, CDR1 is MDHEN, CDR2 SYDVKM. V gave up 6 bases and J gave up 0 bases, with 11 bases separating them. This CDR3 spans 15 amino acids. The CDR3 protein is CASRERLANTGELFF. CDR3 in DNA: TGTGCCAGCAGAGAGAGACTAGCGAACACCGGGGAGCTGTTTTTT.

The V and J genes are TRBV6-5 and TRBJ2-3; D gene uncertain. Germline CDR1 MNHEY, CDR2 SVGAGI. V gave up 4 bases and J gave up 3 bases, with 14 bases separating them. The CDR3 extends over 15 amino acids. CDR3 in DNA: TGTGCCAGCAGTTCGACCCCAACCTGGACAGATACGCAGTATTTT. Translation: CASSSTPTWTDTQYF.